This T cell receptor beta chain is drawn from a study of blood T cell repertoires in COVID-19. Study-level background: There were acute and convalescent COVID-19 samples, and they came from the United States, Italy and Spain. The cDNA or gDNA used as material had been derived from T cells, B-cell-depleted T cells, or PBMCs.

Participants reported their clinical history, and cohort assignment relied on those reports. All exposed participants met a person with COVID-19 within 2 weeks before entering the study. V trimming: 3 bases; J trimming: 5 bases; junction bases outside the gene matches: 8. Germline CDR1 reads MDHEN; CDR2 reads SYDVKM. This CDR3 region has 15 residues. The protocol was immunoSEQ multiplex PCR, while the TCRdb copy is restricted to in-frame clones and leaves out a portion. The table includes around 250,000 clones, 80% to 90% detected once. The clonotype comes from a woman in her fifties or sixties who had been exposed to COVID-19. The sample consisted of PBMCs or T cells enriched from blood (not recorded which). This sequence joins TRBV28 and TRBJ1-1; 8 bases map to TRBD1. CDR3 DNA sequence: TGTGCCAGCAGTTTCATTTCAGGGGGCAGGACTGAAGCTTTCTTT. This encodes CASSFISGGRTEAFF.